These 32 T cell receptor beta chains were sequenced from one sample in a study of blood T cell repertoires in COVID-19. Profiling relied on immunoSEQ multiplex PCR, and the TCRdb table lists in-frame clones only, not all of them. The table lists approximately 260,000 clones, about 87% of them singletons. The specimen was peripheral blood. Source of these receptors: a woman aged 35 to 49 with acute or convalescent COVID-19.

J is TRBJ2-1 and V is TRBV5-1, with 14 bases that match TRBD2. The CDR3 length is 15 residues. Unmatched junction bases numbered 9, after V lost 4 bases and J lost 12 bases. Germline V gives CDR1 SGHRS, CDR2 YFSETQ. CDR3 bases: TGCGCCAGCAGCCTCGGGACTAGCGGGGGAGAATCGCAGTTCTTC. Translating gives CASSLGTSGGESQFF.

V usage is TRBV6-6 and J usage is TRBJ1-5, with D maybe TRBD1 (6 bases). The CDR3 spans 15 residues. The germline gives CDR1 MNHNY, CDR2 SVGAGI (reference sequence). V dropped 5 bases and J dropped 4 bases, with 15 bases sitting between them. The CDR3 sequence: CASSPAGGENQPQHF. In DNA, the CDR3 is TGTGCCAGCAGTCCCGCGGGGGGCGAAAATCAGCCCCAGCATTTT.

This chain links TRBV5-6 with TRBJ2-3; D possibly corresponds to TRBD1 (6 bases). The CDR3 runs 17 residues. The V and J ends lost 1 base and 1 base respectively, with 16 bases between them. Germline loops: CDR1 SGHDT, CDR2 YYEEEE. CDR3 in DNA: TGTGCCAGCAGCTTGTATACCGGGTGGGGGCGCACAGATACGCAGTATTTT. Protein: CASSLYTGWGRTDTQYF.

The rearrangement joins TRBV10-3 to TRBJ2-7, with 7 bases matching TRBD2. Trimming removed 8 bases from V and 5 bases from J; junction bases left unmatched: 3. Germline V lookup: CDR1 ENHRY, CDR2 SYGVKD. The CDR3 consists of 11 residues. Written as DNA, the CDR3 is TGTGCCATCGGGGAGGGAAACGAGCAGTACGTC. It is translated as CAIGEGNEQYV.

The rearrangement links TRBV5-1 to TRBJ1-2; the D gene is possibly TRBD1 (5 bases). Per the germline V gene, CDR1 is SGHRS and CDR2 is YFSETQ. Trimming took off 2 bases at V and 1 base at J, with 12 bases between the two ends. The CDR3 is made up of 15 amino acids. DNA of the CDR3: TGCGCCAGCAGCTTTCGTGCAGGGAATAACTATGGCTACACCTTC. Its translation is CASSFRAGNNYGYTF. Complete variable domain (other parts from reference TRBV5-1 and TRBJ1-2): KAGVTQTPRYLIKTRGQQVTLSCSPISGHRSVSWYQQTPGQGLQFLFEYFSETQRNKGNFPGRFSGRQFSNSRSEMNVSTLELGDSALYLCASSFRAGNNYGYTFGSGTRLTVV.

The rearrangement joins TRBV2 to TRBJ1-1; no clear D gene. CDR1 and CDR2 (germline): SNHLY, FYNNEI. Trimming stripped 4 bases from V and 0 bases from J, with 6 bases between. This CDR3 is built from 13 residues. CDR3 sequence reads: CASSVEMNTEAFF. The CDR3 DNA reads as TGTGCCAGCAGTGTGGAGATGAACACTGAAGCTTTCTTT.

The V gene is TRBV9, the J gene TRBJ1-4; 7 bases agree with TRBD1. The germline gives CDR1 SGDLS, CDR2 YYNGEE. The CDR3 consists of 16 residues. Germline trimming cut 2 bases from V and 4 bases from J; bases unmatched to any gene: 8. The CDR3 nucleotides read TGTGCCAGCAGCGTTCGACACTCAGGGGGTAATGAAAAACTGTTTTTT. It is translated as CASSVRHSGGNEKLFF.

V and J are TRBV4-1 and TRBJ1-3; 9 nucleotides line up with TRBD1. Germline V CDR1 and CDR2: MGHRA, YSYEKL. The CDR3 consists of 16 residues. V shed 2 bases, J shed 4 bases, and the junction held 6 bases outside the gene matches. CDR3 in amino acids: CASSQPGTGRGNTIYF. The CDR3, as DNA: TGCGCCAGCAGCCAACCCGGGACAGGGAGGGGAAACACCATATATTTT.

The chain is built from TRBV7-3 and TRBJ2-2; TRBD1 agrees at 8 bases. This CDR3 comprises 15 residues. CDR1 and CDR2 (germline): SGHTA, FQGTGA. V lost 1 base, J lost 5 bases, and 3 bases stayed unmatched. The CDR3 DNA sequence: TGTGCCAGCAGCTTAATGGGGACAGGTACCGGGGAGCTGTTTTTT. Residues: CASSLMGTGTGELFF.

The chain recombines TRBV29-1 with TRBJ2-3, with 9 nucleotides matching TRBD1. The CDR3 has 14 amino acids. From germline, CDR1 is SQVTM and CDR2 ANQGSEA. The J segment lost 6 bases and the V segment lost 3 bases, leaving 7 bases of the junction unmatched. CDR3 sequence (DNA): TGCAGCGTTGATTGGGACAGGGTCGACGATACGCAGTATTTT. This encodes CSVDWDRVDDTQYF.

The chain couples TRBV7-6 to TRBJ2-2; 7 bases align to TRBD2. Trimming at V came to 4 bases and at J to 2 bases, leaving 13 bases not matched to a gene. This CDR3 region has 18 residues. From germline, CDR1 is SGHVS and CDR2 FNYEAQ. In DNA form, the CDR3 reads TGTGCCAGCAGCTCCCTTAGCCCCGGGGGGTCCAACACCGGGGAGCTGTTTTTT. Translation gives CASSSLSPGGSNTGELFF. The complete variable domain, with remaining parts taken from reference TRBV7-6 and TRBJ2-2, reads GAGVSQSPRYKVTKRGQDVALRCDPISGHVSLYWYRQALGQGPEFLTYFNYEAQQDKSGLPNDRFSAERPEGSISTLTIQRTEQRDSAMYRCASSSLSPGGSNTGELFFGEGSRLTVL.

Here the CDR3 reads CASSLGQGREETQYF. CDR3 bases: TGTGCCAGCAGCTTAGGCCAGGGGAGGGAAGAGACCCAGTACTTC. The chain employs TRBV13 and TRBJ2-5, with TRBD2 as a possible D gene (7 bases). With 0 bases removed from V and 3 bases from J, the gap between germline ends came to 11 bases. The germline V gene encodes CDR1 PRHDT and CDR2 FYEKMQ (reference sequence). The CDR3 loop spans 15 amino acids.

The chain couples TRBV9 to TRBJ1-6; D is unclear. V gave up 0 bases and J gave up 0 bases, with 10 bases separating them. Germline CDR1 reads SGDLS; CDR2 reads YYNGEE. The CDR3 runs 17 residues. For the CDR3, the DNA is TGTGCCAGCAGCGTAGGGCCCCCGGGCTCCTATAATTCACCCCTCCACTTT. This translates into CASSVGPPGSYNSPLHF.

The J gene is TRBJ2-1, the V gene TRBV10-1; possibly TRBD1 for D (5 bases). The V gene's germline CDR1 is WNHNN and CDR2 SYGVQD (reference sequence). Trimming left V 2 bases short and J 9 bases short, with 11 bases between. CDR3 length: 13 residues. CDR3 amino acids: CASSELQGSEQFF. In nucleotides, the CDR3 is TGCGCCAGCAGTGAGCTTCAGGGAAGTGAGCAGTTCTTC.

This rearrangement joins TRBV2 to TRBJ2-1; D gene unclear. V was clipped by 3 bases and J by 8 bases, with 11 bases between them. The CDR3 spans 13 residues. Germline V CDR1 and CDR2: SNHLY, FYNNEI. CDR3 sequence: CASSDPGLDEQFF. The CDR3 nucleotides read TGTGCCAGCAGTGATCCCGGGTTGGATGAGCAGTTCTTC.

V usage is TRBV21-1 and J usage is TRBJ1-3. TRBV21-1 is termed a pseudogene. CDR3 length: 15 amino acids. DNA for the CDR3: TGTGCCGGAAGCCGGGTACGGGGTTCTGGAAACACCATATATTTT. Residues: CAGSRVRGSGNTIYF.

V gene TRBV9 combines with J gene TRBJ2-3, with D tentatively TRBD2 (5 bases). The CDR3 consists of 16 residues. Germline CDR1 and CDR2: SGDLS and YYNGEE. Deletions cut 0 bases from V and 0 bases from J, with 11 bases between. The CDR3 DNA follows: TGTGCCAGCAGCGTAGGGGGAGCGATTAGCACAGATACGCAGTATTTT. Its translation: CASSVGGAISTDTQYF. The full variable domain, completed using reference TRBV9 and TRBJ2-3, is DSGVTQTPKHLITATGQRVTLRCSPRSGDLSVYWYQQSLDQGLQFLIQYYNGEERAKGNILERFSAQQFPDLHSELNLSSLELGDSALYFCASSVGGAISTDTQYFGPGTRLTVL.

The rearrangement links TRBV11-2 to TRBJ1-5, with TRBD1 identical over 10 bases. Trimming at V came to 5 bases and at J to 2 bases, leaving 3 bases not matched to a gene. Germline V gene data show CDR1 as SGHAT and CDR2 as FQNNGV. The CDR3 spans 15 residues. The chain's CDR3 is CASSLTGGGNQPQHF. DNA of the CDR3: TGTGCCAGCAGCCTGACAGGGGGCGGCAATCAGCCCCAGCATTTT.

CDR3 sequence (DNA): TGTGCCAGCAGTGAAAGAGAGTTACAGGGGGCAAACACTGAAGCTTTCTTT. This translates into CASSERELQGANTEAFF. This chain joins TRBV2 and TRBJ1-1; 9 nucleotides match TRBD1. Trimming cost V 2 bases and J 2 bases; bases outside gene matches: 9. The CDR3 runs 17 residues. Germline V gene data show CDR1 as SNHLY and CDR2 as FYNNEI.

The J gene is TRBJ1-2, the V gene TRBV6-1; D ambiguous. The CDR3 consists of 13 residues. The germline V and J ends were trimmed by 1 base and 8 bases, with 11 bases remaining between them. Germline V lookup: CDR1 MNHNS, CDR2 SASEGT. The CDR3 protein is CASSEGALRGYTF. The CDR3 nucleotides are TGTGCCAGCAGTGAAGGGGCACTTAGAGGCTACACCTTC.

The V gene is TRBV5-4, the J gene TRBJ1-2, with D tentatively TRBD1 (6 bases). V was trimmed by 4 bases and J by 0 bases, leaving 13 bases between them. CDR3 length: 15 residues. Per the germline V gene, CDR1 is SGHNT and CDR2 is YYREEE (reference sequence). The CDR3 nucleotides read TGTGCCAGCAGCCCCGGACAGCGAGCTAACTATGGCTACACCTTC. It yields the protein CASSPGQRANYGYTF.

The rearrangement links TRBV7-6 to TRBJ2-3, with 9 bases identical to TRBD1. Trimming removed 5 bases from V and 2 bases from J; junction bases left unmatched: 11. The CDR3 is 17 amino acids. Germline V gene lookup returns CDR1 SGHVS and CDR2 FNYEAQ. The CDR3 DNA reads as TGTGCCAGCAGCCTCCGGGACAGGGATCTTTTCACAGATACGCAGTATTTT. It translates to CASSLRDRDLFTDTQYF.

This chain joins TRBV29-1 and TRBJ2-5; a weak D match, TRBD1 (5 bases). Germline CDR1 and CDR2: SQVTM and ANQGSEA. This CDR3 has 12 residues. Trimming took off 4 bases at V and 5 bases at J, with 11 bases between the two ends. CDR3 sequence reads: CSVVPGQETQYF. The CDR3, as DNA: TGCAGCGTTGTTCCAGGGCAGGAGACCCAGTACTTC.

V gene TRBV6-5 combines with J gene TRBJ1-2; 9 nucleotides agree with TRBD1. The CDR3 totals 15 residues. Germline V gene lookup returns CDR1 MNHEY and CDR2 SVGAGI. The V segment lost 7 bases and the J segment 4 bases; nucleotides outside the gene matches: 10. In nucleotides, the CDR3 is TGTGCCAGCACCTCGCAGGACAGGGGTATCTATGGCTACACCTTC. Translating it yields CASTSQDRGIYGYTF.

V is TRBV9 and J is TRBJ1-4; 7 nucleotides agree with TRBD1. The CDR3 runs 14 residues. The junction had 3 bases not matched to a gene; V was cut back by 0 bases and J by 7 bases. CDR1 is SGDLS and CDR2 is YYNGEE in the germline V gene. In nucleotides, the CDR3 is TGTGCCAGCAGCGTAGGACAGGGTTCTGAAAAACTGTTTTTT. It translates to CASSVGQGSEKLFF.

The chain joins TRBV15 to TRBJ2-7; maybe TRBD2 (6 bases). The CDR3 consists of 11 residues. The germline gives CDR1 LNHNV, CDR2 YYDKDF (reference sequence). The V and J ends lost 4 bases and 5 bases respectively, with 6 bases between them. The CDR3 DNA is TGTGCCACCAGCACGGGGGACGAGCAGTACGTC. Amino acid sequence: CATSTGDEQYV.

The rearrangement joins TRBV29-1 to TRBJ2-3; 7 nucleotides align to TRBD1. J gave up 4 bases and V 1 base, and 8 bases lay outside the gene matches. CDR1 is SQVTM, CDR2 ANQGSEA, per germline. The CDR3 loop spans 15 amino acids. The CDR3 DNA reads as TGCAGCGTTGAAGGGCAACAGGGGTACGCAGATACGCAGTATTTT. This codes for CSVEGQQGYADTQYF.

A note on this clone: A much bigger clone sits one base away, suggesting this may be a read error. The identical CDR3 is also encoded by other nucleotide sequences in the sample. V is TRBV30 and J is TRBJ1-5, with a possible D match to TRBD1 (6 bases). Between the trimmed V and J ends, which lost 1 base and 2 bases, there was a span of 6 bases. The germline CDR1 and CDR2 sequences are GTSNPN and SVGIG (reference sequence). The CDR3 spans 13 residues. CDR3 nucleotide sequence: TGTGCCTGGAGTGGACAGGGCAATCAGCCCCAGCATTTT. It translates to CAWSGQGNQPQHF.

CDR3 coding DNA: TGTGCCAGCAGCCCGGATAAGCGCGGCTACACCTTC. Its protein product is CASSPDKRGYTF. The chain is built from TRBV5-8 and TRBJ1-2; D ambiguous. Germline lookup yields CDR1 SGHTS and CDR2 YDEGEE. The CDR3 consists of 12 residues. V was shortened by 4 bases and J by 8 bases, with 12 bases between the two germline ends.

V gene TRBV19 combines with J gene TRBJ1-2; 10 positions match TRBD1. The CDR3 has 15 amino acids. Germline CDR1 LNHDA, CDR2 SQIVND (reference sequence). J was trimmed by 4 bases and V by 3 bases; bases with no gene match: 5. Here the CDR3 DNA reads TGTGCCAGTAGTATCTCGACAGGGGGCTCCTATGGCTACACCTTC. Translated, it gives CASSISTGGSYGYTF.

The V gene is TRBV19, the J gene TRBJ1-1; TRBD1 matches 7 bases. Germline CDR1 reads LNHDA; CDR2 reads SQIVND (reference sequence). The CDR3 sequence is 15 residues long. With V trimmed by 6 bases and J by 3 bases, 10 bases remained unmatched. The CDR3 coding sequence is TGTGCCAGTAGAAGAGACAGGGAAAGGGACACTGAAGCTTTCTTT. Its protein product is CASRRDRERDTEAFF.

This clone is a singleton in its sample. The V and J genes are TRBV5-1 and TRBJ1-2; 11 bases map to TRBD1. The junction had 5 bases not matched to a gene; V was cut back by 4 bases and J by 6 bases. This CDR3 region has 14 residues. From germline, CDR1 is SGHRS and CDR2 YFSETQ. In DNA, the CDR3 is TGCGCCAGCAGCCGCCGGGACAGGGGGGATGGCTACACCTTC. Protein product: CASSRRDRGDGYTF. Supplemented by reference TRBV5-1 and TRBJ1-2, the full variable domain reads KAGVTQTPRYLIKTRGQQVTLSCSPISGHRSVSWYQQTPGQGLQFLFEYFSETQRNKGNFPGRFSGRQFSNSRSEMNVSTLELGDSALYLCASSRRDRGDGYTFGSGTRLTVV.